This T cell receptor beta chain was captured in a study of cytomegalovirus exposure and HLA in healthy donors. The overall study: Falling in the Caucasian-associated ancestry cluster were 81% of about 400 genotyped donors. The study, taken as a whole, reports: The study listed roughly 160 cytomegalovirus-associated TCR beta chains. Reports state that TCR beta sequences accurately predicted most subjects' HLA-A and HLA-B alleles. Associated with HLA alleles at 0.05 false discovery rate in a later analysis were 16,951 TCR beta sequences.

The V and J ends lost 4 bases and 4 bases, in that order; junction bases with no gene match: 8. The CDR3 runs 16 residues. CDR1 and CDR2 (germline): SGHDT, YYEEEE. Primers: 60 Vbeta forward and 13 Jbeta reverse. Libraries were prepared by immunoSEQ multiplex PCR; TCRdb keeps only in-frame clonotypes and omits some of them. The table records 180,000 or so clones, 8.5% to 10% of them present only once. Concerning this clone itself: Its antigen is as yet unknown.

Sequences were obtained from PBMCs. This clonotype was obtained from a woman aged 30 to 39 in good health and CMV-seropositive. This rearrangement joins TRBV5-6 to TRBJ2-1, with 10 nucleotides matching TRBD2. CDR3 in DNA: TGTGCCAGCAGCGGTTCCGGGACTAGCGTATACAATGAGCAGTTCTTC. This encodes CASSGSGTSVYNEQFF.